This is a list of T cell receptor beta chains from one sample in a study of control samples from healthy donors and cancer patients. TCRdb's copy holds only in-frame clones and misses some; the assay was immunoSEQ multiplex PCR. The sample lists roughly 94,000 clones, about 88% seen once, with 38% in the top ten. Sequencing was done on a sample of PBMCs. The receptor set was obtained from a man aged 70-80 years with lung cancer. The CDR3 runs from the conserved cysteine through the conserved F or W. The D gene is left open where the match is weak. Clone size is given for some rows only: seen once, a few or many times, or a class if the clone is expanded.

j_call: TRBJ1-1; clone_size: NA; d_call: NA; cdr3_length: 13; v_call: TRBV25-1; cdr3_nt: TGTGCCAGCAGTATACACAGGGCATCGGAAGCTTTCTTT; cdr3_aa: CASSIHRASEAFF
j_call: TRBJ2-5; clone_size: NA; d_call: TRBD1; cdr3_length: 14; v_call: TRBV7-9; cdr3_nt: TGTGCCAGCAGCTTCGGACAGGGGGGAGAGACCCAGTACTTC; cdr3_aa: CASSFGQGGETQYF
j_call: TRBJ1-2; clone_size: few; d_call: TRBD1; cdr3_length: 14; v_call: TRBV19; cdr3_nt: TGTGCCAGTACACGAGGGGGCAGCGGCTATGGCTACACCTTC; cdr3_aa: CASTRGGSGYGYTF
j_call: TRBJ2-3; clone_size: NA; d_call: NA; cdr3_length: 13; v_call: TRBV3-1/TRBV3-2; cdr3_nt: TGTGCCAGCAGCCAAGAGTGGGCAGATACGCAGTATTTT; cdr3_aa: CASSQEWADTQYF
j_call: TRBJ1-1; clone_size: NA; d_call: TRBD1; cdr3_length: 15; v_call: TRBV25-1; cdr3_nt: TGTGCCAGCAGTGAGGGACAGGGAGGAAAAACTGAAGCTTTCTTT; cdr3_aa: CASSEGQGGKTEAFF
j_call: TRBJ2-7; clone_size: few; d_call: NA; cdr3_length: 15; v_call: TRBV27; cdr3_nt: TGTGCCAGCAGTTTATCCGCCTATTCTTACTACGAGCAGTACTTC; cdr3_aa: CASSLSAYSYYEQYF
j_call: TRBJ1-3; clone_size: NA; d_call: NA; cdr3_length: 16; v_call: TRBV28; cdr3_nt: TGTGCCAGCAGTCCACTGGCGGGGGCGGGTGGAAACACCATATATTTT; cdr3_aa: CASSPLAGAGGNTIYF
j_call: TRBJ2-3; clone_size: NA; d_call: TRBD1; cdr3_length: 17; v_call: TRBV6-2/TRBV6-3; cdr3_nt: TGTGCCAGCAGTTACTCTTTTGGGACAGGGGGTACAGATACGCAGTATTTT; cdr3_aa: CASSYSFGTGGTDTQYF
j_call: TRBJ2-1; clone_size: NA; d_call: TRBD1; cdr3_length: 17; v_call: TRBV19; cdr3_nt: TGTGCCAGTAGTAGGCCACCGGGACAGGGATCCTACAATGAGCAGTTCTTC; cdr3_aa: CASSRPPGQGSYNEQFF
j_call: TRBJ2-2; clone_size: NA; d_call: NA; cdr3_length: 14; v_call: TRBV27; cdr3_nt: TGTGCCAGCAGGGCTCCAGGATACACCGGGGAGCTGTTTTTT; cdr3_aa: CASRAPGYTGELFF
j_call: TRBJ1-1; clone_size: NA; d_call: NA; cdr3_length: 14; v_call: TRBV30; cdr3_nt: TGTGCCTGGAGCATTGGACCCACATCCACTGAAGCTTTCTTT; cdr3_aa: CAWSIGPTSTEAFF
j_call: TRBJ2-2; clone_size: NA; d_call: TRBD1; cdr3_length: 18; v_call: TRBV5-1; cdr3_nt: TGCGCCAGCAGCCCGGGGGGCGGGACAGGGACTAACACCGGGGAGCTGTTTTTT; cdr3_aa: CASSPGGGTGTNTGELFF
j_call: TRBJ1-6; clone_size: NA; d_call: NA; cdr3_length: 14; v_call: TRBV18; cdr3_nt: TGTGCCAGCTCCATGGCCCAGGTAGATTCACCCCTCCACTTT; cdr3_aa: CASSMAQVDSPLHF
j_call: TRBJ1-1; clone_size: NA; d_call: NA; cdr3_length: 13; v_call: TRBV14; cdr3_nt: TGTGCCAGCAGCCAAGGAGGGAACACTGAAGCTTTCTTT; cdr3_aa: CASSQGGNTEAFF
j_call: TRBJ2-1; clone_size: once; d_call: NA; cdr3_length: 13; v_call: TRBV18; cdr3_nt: TGTGCCAGCTCACTTGACCAGAGCGATGAGCAGTTCTTC; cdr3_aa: CASSLDQSDEQFF
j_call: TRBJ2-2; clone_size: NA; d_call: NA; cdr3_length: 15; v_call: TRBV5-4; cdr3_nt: TGTGCCAGCAGCACCCGCAGGGGAGGGACCGGGGAGCTGTTTTTT; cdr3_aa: CASSTRRGGTGELFF
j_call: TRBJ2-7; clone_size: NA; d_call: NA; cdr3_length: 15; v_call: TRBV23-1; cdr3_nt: TGCGCCAGCAGTTCACCTTTGACAGGCTGCTACGAGCAGTACTTC; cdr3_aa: CASSSPLTGCYEQYF
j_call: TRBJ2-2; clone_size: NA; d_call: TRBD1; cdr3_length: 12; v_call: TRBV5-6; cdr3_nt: TGTGCCAGCAGCTTGGAGGGGGCGGAGCTGTTTTTT; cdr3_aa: CASSLEGAELFF
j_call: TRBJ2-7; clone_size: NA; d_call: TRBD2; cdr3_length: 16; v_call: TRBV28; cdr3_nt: TGTGCCAGCAGCCCTGGGACTAGCGGAAGCTCCTACGAGCAGTACTTC; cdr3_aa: CASSPGTSGSSYEQYF
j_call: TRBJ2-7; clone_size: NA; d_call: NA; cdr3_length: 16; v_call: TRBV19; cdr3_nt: TGTGCCAGTAGTATAGTGGGGGGGGGCCGTACCTACGAGCAGTACTTC; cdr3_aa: CASSIVGGGRTYEQYF
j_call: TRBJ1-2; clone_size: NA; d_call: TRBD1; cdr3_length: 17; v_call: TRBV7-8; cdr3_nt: TGTGCCAGCAGCTTCAGACAGGGCGGCCGAGCTAGCTATGGCTACACCTTC; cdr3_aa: CASSFRQGGRASYGYTF
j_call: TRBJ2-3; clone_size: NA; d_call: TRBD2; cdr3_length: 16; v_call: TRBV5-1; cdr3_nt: TGCGCCAGCAGCTTAAGCGGGGGGACCAGCACAGATACGCAGTATTTT; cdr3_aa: CASSLSGGTSTDTQYF
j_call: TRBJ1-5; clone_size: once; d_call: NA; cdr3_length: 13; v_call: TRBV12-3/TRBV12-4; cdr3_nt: TGTGCCAGCAGTTTGTCTCGAAATCAGCCCCAGCATTTT; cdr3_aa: CASSLSRNQPQHF
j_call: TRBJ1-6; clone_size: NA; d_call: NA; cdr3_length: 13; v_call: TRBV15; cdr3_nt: TGTGCCACCAGCAGAGAATATGATTCACCCCTCCACTTT; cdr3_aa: CATSREYDSPLHF
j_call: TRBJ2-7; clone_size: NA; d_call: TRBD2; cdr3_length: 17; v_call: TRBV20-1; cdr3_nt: TGCAGTGCTAGTGGCGCTTTGTCGGGGGGGGCTTCCTACGAGCAGTACTTC; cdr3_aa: CSASGALSGGASYEQYF
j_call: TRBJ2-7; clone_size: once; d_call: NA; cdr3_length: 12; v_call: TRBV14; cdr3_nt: TGTGCCAGCAGCCAAGCTAGTAAGTGGCAGTACTTC; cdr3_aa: CASSQASKWQYF
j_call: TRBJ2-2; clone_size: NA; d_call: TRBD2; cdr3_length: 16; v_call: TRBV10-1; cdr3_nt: TGCGCCAGCGGCCCTGTCGGGGGGGCCATCTCCGGGGAGCTGTTTTTT; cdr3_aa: CASGPVGGAISGELFF